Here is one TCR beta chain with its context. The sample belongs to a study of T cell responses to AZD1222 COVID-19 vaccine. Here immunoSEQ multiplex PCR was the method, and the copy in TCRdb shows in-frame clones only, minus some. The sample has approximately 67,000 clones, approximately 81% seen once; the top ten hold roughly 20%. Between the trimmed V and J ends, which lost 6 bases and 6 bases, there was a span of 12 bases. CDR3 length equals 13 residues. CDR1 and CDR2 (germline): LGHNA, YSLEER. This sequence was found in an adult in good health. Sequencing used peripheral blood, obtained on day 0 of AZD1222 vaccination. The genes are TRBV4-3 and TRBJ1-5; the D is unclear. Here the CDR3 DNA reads TGCGCCAGCAGTCAAAAGGCGGGTCAGCCCCAGCATTTT. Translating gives CASSQKAGQPQHF.